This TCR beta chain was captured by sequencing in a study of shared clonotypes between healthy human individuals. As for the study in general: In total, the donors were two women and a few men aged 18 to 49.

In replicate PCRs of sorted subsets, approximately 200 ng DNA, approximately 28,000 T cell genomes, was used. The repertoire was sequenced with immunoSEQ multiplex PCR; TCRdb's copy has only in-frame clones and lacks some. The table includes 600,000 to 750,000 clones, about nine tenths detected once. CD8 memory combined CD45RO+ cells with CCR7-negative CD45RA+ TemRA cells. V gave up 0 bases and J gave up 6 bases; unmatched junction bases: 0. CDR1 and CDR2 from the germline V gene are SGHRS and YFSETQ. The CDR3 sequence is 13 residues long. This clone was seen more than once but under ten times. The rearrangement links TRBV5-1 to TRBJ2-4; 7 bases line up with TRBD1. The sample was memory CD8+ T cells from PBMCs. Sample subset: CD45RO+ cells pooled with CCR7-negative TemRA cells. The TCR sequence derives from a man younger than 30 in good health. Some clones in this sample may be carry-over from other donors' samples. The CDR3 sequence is CASSLGTGNIQYF. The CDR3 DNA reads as TGCGCCAGCAGCTTGGGGACAGGAAACATTCAGTACTTC.